The rows below give T cell receptor beta chains drawn from one sample of a study of blood T cells in healthy people across ages. Using its own MiXCR run on the 5' RACE reads, TCRdb lists one record per CDR3 protein. The sample gives roughly 700,000 distinct CDR3 sequences, about half of which show up once; approximately 32% is in the top ten. Sequences were obtained from blood. Receptors originate from a woman aged 60 to 75 in good health. CDR3s include the opening cysteine and the closing phenylalanine or tryptophan. A D gene is named only where the DNA matches it firmly. Clone size, where shown, is once, few, many, or a class for clones that have expanded.

v_call	j_call	clone_size	d_call	cdr3_aa	cdr3_nt
TRBV20-1	TRBJ1-4	.	.	CSAREWEEKLFF	TGCAGTGCTAGAGAGTGGGAGGAAAAACTGTTTTTT
TRBV7-2	TRBJ2-7	.	.	CASSLGQGMSYEQYF	TGTGCCAGCAGCTTAGGGCAGGGGATGTCCTACGAGCAGTACTTC
TRBV12-3/TRBV12-4	TRBJ1-2	.	.	CASSSGQGRLYGYTF	TGTGCCAGCAGTTCTGGGCAGGGACGCCTCTATGGCTACACCTTC
TRBV20-1	TRBJ2-1	.	.	CSAGNINEQFF	TGCAGTGCTGGAAATATTAATGAGCAGTTCTTC
TRBV7-3	TRBJ2-1	.	.	CASSSGQTNEQFF	TGTGCCAGCAGCTCAGGACAGACCAATGAGCAGTTCTTC
TRBV5-1	TRBJ2-7	.	.	CASSLEAGLTYEQYF	TGCGCCAGCAGCTTGGAGGCAGGACTAACCTACGAGCAGTACTTC
TRBV3-1	TRBJ2-3	.	.	CASSQSTNHADTQYF	TGTGCCAGCAGCCAAAGTACTAACCACGCAGATACGCAGTATTTT
TRBV4-2	TRBJ1-2	.	.	CASSQGIGAHGYTF	TGTGCCAGCAGCCAAGGTATAGGGGCCCATGGCTACACCTTC
TRBV6-1	TRBJ2-7	.	TRBD2	CASRFYSGVSGRYEQYF	TGTGCCAGCAGATTCTACAGCGGGGTTAGCGGGAGGTACGAGCAGTACTTC
TRBV7-3	TRBJ2-7	few	.	CASSLDYGREQYF	TGTGCCAGCAGCTTAGATTATGGGCGCGAGCAGTACTTC
TRBV5-1	TRBJ2-1	.	TRBD2	CASAAQPGGDNEQFF	TGCGCCAGCGCCGCCCAACCGGGAGGGGACAATGAGCAGTTCTTC
TRBV27	TRBJ2-7	.	TRBD1	CASSLDRDSYEQYF	TGTGCCAGCAGTCTCGACAGGGACTCCTACGAGCAGTACTTC
TRBV5-4	TRBJ2-4	.	TRBD1	CASSPTGSAKNIQYF	TGTGCCAGCAGCCCGACAGGGTCGGCCAAAAACATTCAGTACTTC
TRBV3-1	TRBJ2-1	.	.	CASSLGRGQANYNEQFF	TGTGCCAGCAGCCTAGGGCGGGGGCAGGCGAACTACAATGAGCAGTTCTTC
TRBV13	TRBJ2-7	.	TRBD2	CASCLSGNYCEQYF	TGTGCCAGCTGCCTAAGCGGGAACTACTGCGAGCAGTACTTC
TRBV28	TRBJ2-5	.	TRBD2	CASELAGVVEQYF	TGTGCCAGCGAACTAGCGGGAGTTGTTGAGCAGTACTTC
TRBV10-3	TRBJ2-7	.	.	CATSESPSYEQYF	TGTGCCACCAGTGAGTCCCCCTCCTACGAGCAGTACTTC
TRBV20-1	TRBJ2-7	.	TRBD1	CSARQGAPGEQYF	TGCAGTGCTAGACAGGGGGCCCCCGGGGAGCAGTACTTC
TRBV6-5	TRBJ2-1	.	.	CASSYFGPPRGSYNEQFF	.
TRBV24-1	TRBJ1-5	few	TRBD1	CATSDPRQGGQPQHF	TGTGCCACCAGTGATCCCCGACAGGGAGGACAGCCCCAGCATTTT
TRBV7-9	TRBJ1-1	.	.	CASSSVSLKTGNTEAFF	TGTGCCAGCAGCTCCGTAAGCCTAAAGACAGGGAACACTGAAGCTTTCTTT
TRBV29-1	TRBJ2-1	many	TRBD2	CSVLAGYNEQFF	TGCAGCGTCCTAGCGGGATATAATGAGCAGTTCTTC
TRBV7-2	TRBJ2-1	few	.	CASSFSSDYNEQFF	TGTGCCAGCAGCTTTAGCTCGGACTACAATGAGCAGTTCTTC
TRBV7-2	TRBJ2-1	few	.	CASSPNPGHKGYNEQFF	TGTGCCAGCAGCCCCAATCCGGGACATAAGGGATACAATGAGCAGTTCTTC
TRBV9	TRBJ1-1	.	.	CASSAREGQVNTEAFF	TGTGCCAGCAGCGCCCGGGAGGGGCAGGTGAACACTGAAGCTTTCTTT
TRBV29-1	TRBJ1-1	many	TRBD1	CSVQGGNTEAFF	TGCAGCGTCCAGGGGGGGAACACTGAAGCTTTCTTT
TRBV6-2/TRBV6-3	TRBJ2-4	.	.	CASSDRAIKNIQYF	TGTGCCAGCAGTGACCGGGCTATCAAAAACATTCAGTACTTC
TRBV20-1	TRBJ2-1	.	TRBD2	CSASRIAGDNVQFF	TGCAGTGCTTCCAGGATAGCGGGAGACAATGTGCAGTTCTTC
TRBV2	TRBJ2-5	few	TRBD1	CASNEGQGVGETQYF	TGTGCCAGCAATGAGGGACAGGGGGTCGGGGAGACCCAGTACTTC
TRBV27	TRBJ2-1	few	.	CASSPLPWGAEFF	TGTGCCAGCAGTCCCCTCCCCTGGGGGGCGGAGTTCTTC
TRBV6-5	TRBJ2-5	.	.	CASSYRASETQYF	TGTGCCAGCAGTTACCGGGCATCCGAGACCCAGTACTTC
TRBV6-2/TRBV6-3	TRBJ2-1	.	.	CASQMSSYDEQFF	TGTGCCAGCCAGATGAGCTCCTACGATGAGCAGTTCTTC
TRBV12-3/TRBV12-4	TRBJ2-5	.	.	CASSVRVQETQYF	TGTGCCAGCAGTGTAAGGGTCCAAGAGACCCAGTACTTC
TRBV9	TRBJ2-6	.	.	CASSVVGRELTGANVLTF	TGTGCCAGCAGCGTAGTCGGCAGGGAGCTAACTGGGGCCAACGTCCTGACTTTC
TRBV3-1	TRBJ2-7	.	.	CASEQRPRVAQYF	TGTGCCAGCGAGCAGCGGCCAAGGGTCGCCCAGTACTTC
TRBV30	TRBJ1-1	.	.	CAYTQGSLISFF	TGTGCCTACACACAGGGCTCTTTAATTTCTTTCTTT
TRBV10-3	TRBJ2-7	once	TRBD2	CAISEDPAGIDEQYF	TGTGCCATCAGTGAGGATCCAGCGGGAATTGACGAGCAGTACTTC
TRBV27	TRBJ2-7	few	.	CASHNYEQYF	TGTGCCAGCCATAACTACGAGCAGTACTTC
TRBV7-7	TRBJ2-5	.	.	CASGSDGETQYF	TGTGCTAGTGGATCGGACGGAGAGACCCAGTACTTC
TRBV7-2	TRBJ2-4	many	.	CASSLGGLWSKNIQYF	TGTGCCAGCAGCTTAGGTGGACTTTGGAGCAAAAACATTCAGTACTTC
TRBV4-3	TRBJ2-1	.	TRBD2	CASSHGSGRAINEQFF	TGCGCCAGCAGCCATGGTAGCGGGAGGGCCATCAATGAGCAGTTCTTC
TRBV20-1	TRBJ2-7	few	.	CSASKEVTFATYEQYF	TGCAGTGCTAGTAAGGAGGTAACGTTCGCCACCTACGAGCAGTACTTC
TRBV27	TRBJ2-1	many	.	CASSHKTGDSYNEQFF	TGTGCCAGCAGTCATAAAACCGGGGACTCCTACAATGAGCAGTTCTTC
TRBV27	TRBJ2-1	.	TRBD2	CASLGLAGGQGNEQFF	TGTGCCAGCCTGGGACTGGCGGGAGGGCAGGGCAATGAGCAGTTCTTC
TRBV20-1	TRBJ1-1	.	TRBD1	CSAPSGDRLNAEAFF	TGCAGTGCTCCCTCTGGGGACAGATTGAACGCTGAAGCTTTCTTT